This is a list of T cell receptor beta chains from one sample in a study of cytomegalovirus exposure and HLA in healthy donors. The protocol was immunoSEQ multiplex PCR, while the TCRdb copy is restricted to in-frame clones and leaves out a portion. The sample carries approximately 170,000 clones, roughly 85% recorded once. The sample comprised PBMCs. All receptors derive from a young man in good health and CMV-seropositive. Both conserved end residues are part of each CDR3.

j_gene: TRBJ2-1
v_gene: TRBV7-9
CDR3aa: CASALGGVRDEQFF

j_gene: TRBJ2-5
v_gene: TRBV7-7
CDR3aa: CASGGGTAQYF

j_gene: TRBJ1-1
v_gene: TRBV4-2
CDR3aa: CASSQEGGRGTEAFF

j_gene: TRBJ1-2
v_gene: TRBV5-4
CDR3aa: CASRRFGTGVLLDGYTF

j_gene: TRBJ1-4
v_gene: TRBV7-9
CDR3aa: CSSSRGGKSNEKLFF

j_gene: TRBJ2-1
v_gene: TRBV7-9
CDR3aa: CASSSDRLEQFF

j_gene: TRBJ2-1
v_gene: TRBV7-9
CDR3aa: CASSPVWTVSSYNEQFF

j_gene: TRBJ2-1
v_gene: TRBV30
CDR3aa: CAWSVFGGGQFF

j_gene: TRBJ2-1
v_gene: TRBV5-1
CDR3aa: CASSLGQPNEQFF

j_gene: TRBJ2-3
v_gene: TRBV7-3
CDR3aa: CASSYTSGFTDTQYF

j_gene: TRBJ2-1
v_gene: TRBV11-2
CDR3aa: CASSPTSGAYNEQFF

j_gene: TRBJ1-1
v_gene: TRBV7-2
CDR3aa: CASSLGILGARARNTEAFF

j_gene: TRBJ2-3
v_gene: TRBV5-1
CDR3aa: CASSSGLVKSTDTQYF

j_gene: TRBJ2-1
v_gene: TRBV5-6
CDR3aa: CASAGGSEQFF

j_gene: TRBJ2-3
v_gene: TRBV6-5
CDR3aa: CASRRTGGEDTQYF

j_gene: TRBJ1-2
v_gene: TRBV5-4
CDR3aa: CASSRDSLNYGYTF

j_gene: TRBJ2-1
v_gene: TRBV7-6
CDR3aa: CASSLGGGSRRYNEQFF

j_gene: TRBJ2-2
v_gene: TRBV27
CDR3aa: CASSPWGPGELFF

j_gene: TRBJ1-1
v_gene: TRBV4-3
CDR3aa: CASSQLYRNTEAFF

j_gene: TRBJ2-2
v_gene: TRBV7-9
CDR3aa: CASSPQGARTGELFF

j_gene: TRBJ1-2
v_gene: TRBV11-2
CDR3aa: CASIPDRGYGYTF

j_gene: TRBJ2-5
v_gene: TRBV6-5
CDR3aa: CASRDSGLAQETQYF

j_gene: TRBJ2-7
v_gene: TRBV7-7
CDR3aa: CASSPIPGGYEQYF

j_gene: TRBJ2-7
v_gene: TRBV5-4
CDR3aa: CASSHPPGQEAYEQYF

j_gene: TRBJ2-5
v_gene: TRBV7-9
CDR3aa: CASGSSVQETQYF

j_gene: TRBJ2-3
v_gene: TRBV11-3
CDR3aa: CASLRTGGTDTQYF

j_gene: TRBJ2-2
v_gene: TRBV27
CDR3aa: CASSFRQGGPSGELFF

j_gene: TRBJ1-3
v_gene: TRBV6-1
CDR3aa: CASTRVAGAGNTIYF

j_gene: TRBJ1-1
v_gene: TRBV4-3
CDR3aa: CASSQDNTGSAEAFF

j_gene: TRBJ1-1
v_gene: TRBV7-8
CDR3aa: CASSNDRNTEAFF

j_gene: TRBJ2-5
v_gene: TRBV27
CDR3aa: CASSWRGPETQYF

j_gene: TRBJ2-1
v_gene: TRBV4-3
CDR3aa: CASSQDTGTGYYEQFF

j_gene: TRBJ2-5
v_gene: TRBV30
CDR3aa: CAWSQGGETQYF

j_gene: TRBJ2-1
v_gene: TRBV4-2
CDR3aa: CASSQASGLWGEQFF

j_gene: TRBJ2-1
v_gene: TRBV19
CDR3aa: CASSIAPRSSYNEQFF

j_gene: TRBJ2-1
v_gene: TRBV7-9
CDR3aa: CASGSLAGGVDEQFF

j_gene: TRBJ1-2
v_gene: TRBV29-1
CDR3aa: CSVEDRTANYGYTF

j_gene: TRBJ1-3
v_gene: TRBV7-6
CDR3aa: CASSTGGSGNTIYF

j_gene: TRBJ2-1
v_gene: TRBV5-4
CDR3aa: CASSEGGSYNEQFF